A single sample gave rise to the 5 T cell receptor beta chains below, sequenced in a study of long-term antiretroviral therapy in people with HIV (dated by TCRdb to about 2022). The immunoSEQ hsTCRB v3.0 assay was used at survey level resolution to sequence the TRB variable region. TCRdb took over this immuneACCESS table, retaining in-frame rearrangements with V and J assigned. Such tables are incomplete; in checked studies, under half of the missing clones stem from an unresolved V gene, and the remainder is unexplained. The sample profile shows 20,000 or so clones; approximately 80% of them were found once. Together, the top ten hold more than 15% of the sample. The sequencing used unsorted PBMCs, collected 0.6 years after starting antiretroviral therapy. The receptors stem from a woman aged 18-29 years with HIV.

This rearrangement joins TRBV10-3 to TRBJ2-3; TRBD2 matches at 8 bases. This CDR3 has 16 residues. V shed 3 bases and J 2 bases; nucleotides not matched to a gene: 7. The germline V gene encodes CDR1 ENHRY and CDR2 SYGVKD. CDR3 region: CAISEALAGNTDTQYF. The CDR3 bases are TGTGCCATCAGTGAAGCTCTAGCGGGCAACACAGATACGCAGTATTTT.

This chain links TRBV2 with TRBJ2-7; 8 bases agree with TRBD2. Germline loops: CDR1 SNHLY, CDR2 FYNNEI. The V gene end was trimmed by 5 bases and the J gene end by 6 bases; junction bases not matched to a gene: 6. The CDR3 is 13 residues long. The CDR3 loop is CASSSEREREQYF. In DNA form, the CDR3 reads TGTGCCAGCAGTTCTGAGCGGGAGCGCGAGCAGTACTTC.

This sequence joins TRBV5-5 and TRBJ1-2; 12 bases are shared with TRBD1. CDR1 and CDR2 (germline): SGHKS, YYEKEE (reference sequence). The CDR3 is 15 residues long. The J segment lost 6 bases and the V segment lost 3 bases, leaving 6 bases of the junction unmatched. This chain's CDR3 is CASSWRDRGPHGYTF. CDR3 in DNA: TGTGCCAGCAGCTGGAGGGACAGGGGGCCTCATGGCTACACCTTC.

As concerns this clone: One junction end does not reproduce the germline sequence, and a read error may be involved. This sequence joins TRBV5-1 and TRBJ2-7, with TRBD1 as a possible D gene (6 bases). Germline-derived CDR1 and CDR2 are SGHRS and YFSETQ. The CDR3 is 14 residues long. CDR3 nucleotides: TGCGCCAGCAGGTTGGGGGACAACTCCTACGAGCAGTACTTC. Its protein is CASRLGDNSYEQYF.

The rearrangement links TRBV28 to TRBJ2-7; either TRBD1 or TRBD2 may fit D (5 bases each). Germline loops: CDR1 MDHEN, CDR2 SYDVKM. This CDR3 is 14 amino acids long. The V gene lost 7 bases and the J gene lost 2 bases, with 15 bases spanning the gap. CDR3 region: CASTPTGPTYEQYF. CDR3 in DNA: TGTGCCAGCACACCCACGGGGCCAACCTACGAGCAGTACTTC.